This T cell receptor beta chain stems from a study of blood T cell repertoires in COVID-19. Study background: Both acute and convalescent COVID-19 samples were obtained from the United States, Italy and Spain. The cDNA or gDNA used as material had been derived from T cells, B-cell-depleted T cells, or PBMCs.

The length of the CDR3 is 22 residues. V shed 2 bases and J shed 5 bases, with 33 bases lying between them. Seattle enrolled patients during active infection and tracked them longitudinally. Authors' processing steps: Nucleated cell counts were estimated from reference gene primer amplification. TCRdb's table, derived via immunoSEQ multiplex PCR, lists solely in-frame clones and lacks some. V, J and clone size derive from that table, while D and trimming were established from the DNA sequence. This table has hundreds of thousands of clones, around 90% appearing once. This clonotype was obtained from a man aged 60 to 75 with COVID-19, enrolled during active disease. The chain has TRBV23-1 and TRBJ1-4, with a weak D call TRBD1 (6 bases). TRBV23-1 is marked as an open reading frame, function uncertain. Sequenced sample: peripheral blood. This CDR3 reads CASSQLQGSWGLNSPGNEKLFF. CDR3 bases: TGCGCCAGCAGTCAACTTCAAGGCTCCTGGGGGCTCAATAGTCCTGGGAATGAAAAACTGTTTTTT.